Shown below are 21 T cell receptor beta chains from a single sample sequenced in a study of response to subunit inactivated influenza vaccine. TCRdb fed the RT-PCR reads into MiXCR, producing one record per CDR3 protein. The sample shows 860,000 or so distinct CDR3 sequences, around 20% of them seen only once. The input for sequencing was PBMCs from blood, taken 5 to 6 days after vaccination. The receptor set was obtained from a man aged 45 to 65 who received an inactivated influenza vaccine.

The CDR3 DNA follows: TGCAGTGCTAGAGAGGGGCTTGGGACAGAACAAGAGACCCAGTACTTC. Translation gives CSAREGLGTEQETQYF. This rearrangement joins TRBV20-1 to TRBJ2-5, with 7 bases aligning to TRBD1. CDR1 is DFQATT, CDR2 SNEGSKA, per germline (reference sequence). The CDR3 is 16 residues long. The J segment lost 2 bases and the V segment lost 0 bases, leaving 9 bases of the junction unmatched.

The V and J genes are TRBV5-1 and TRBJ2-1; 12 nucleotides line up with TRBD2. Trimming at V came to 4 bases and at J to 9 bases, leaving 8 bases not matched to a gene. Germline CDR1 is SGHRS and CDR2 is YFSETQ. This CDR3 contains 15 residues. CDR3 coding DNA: TGCGCCAGCAGCCCGGCGACTAGCGGGAGTGTTGAGCAGTTCTTC. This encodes CASSPATSGSVEQFF.

DNA for the CDR3: TGTGCCAGCAGCGCTGATAGAAACACCATATATTTT. Its translation: CASSADRNTIYF. The J gene is TRBJ1-3, the V gene TRBV7-2; D unclear. Per germline, CDR1 SGHTA and CDR2 FQGNSA. V was trimmed by 5 bases and J by 5 bases, leaving 7 bases between them. The CDR3 contains 12 residues.

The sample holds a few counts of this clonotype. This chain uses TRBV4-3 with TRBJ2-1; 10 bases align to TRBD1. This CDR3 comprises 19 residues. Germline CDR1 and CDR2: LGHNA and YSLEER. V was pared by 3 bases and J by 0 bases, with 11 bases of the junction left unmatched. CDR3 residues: CASSHRGQGFTFSYNEQFF. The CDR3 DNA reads TGCGCCAGCAGCCACAGGGGACAGGGGTTTACTTTCTCCTACAATGAGCAGTTCTTC.

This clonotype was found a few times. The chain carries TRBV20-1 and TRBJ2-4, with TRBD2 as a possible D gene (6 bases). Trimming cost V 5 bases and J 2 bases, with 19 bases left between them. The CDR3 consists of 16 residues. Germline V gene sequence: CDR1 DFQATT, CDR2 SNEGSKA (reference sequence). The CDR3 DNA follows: TGCAGTGCTCCTCTATTGGGTGGGGGGTCCAAAAACATTCAGTACTTC. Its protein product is CSAPLLGGGSKNIQYF.

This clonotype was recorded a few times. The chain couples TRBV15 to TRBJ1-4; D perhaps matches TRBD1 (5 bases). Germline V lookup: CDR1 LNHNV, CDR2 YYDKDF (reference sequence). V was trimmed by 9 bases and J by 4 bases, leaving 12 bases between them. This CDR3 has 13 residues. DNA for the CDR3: TGTGCCACGGCCGAGGGGCTTAATGAAAAACTGTTTTTT. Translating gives CATAEGLNEKLFF.

The CDR3 region is CASSSSPTGDYEQYF. The DNA for the CDR3 is TGTGCCAGCTCATCCTCGCCGACAGGAGATTACGAGCAGTACTTC. The chain carries TRBV18 and TRBJ2-7; maybe TRBD1 (6 bases). This CDR3 contains 15 residues. The germline V gene has CDR1 KGHSH and CDR2 LQKENI. Trimming took 5 bases from V and 4 from J, leaving 18 bases between them.

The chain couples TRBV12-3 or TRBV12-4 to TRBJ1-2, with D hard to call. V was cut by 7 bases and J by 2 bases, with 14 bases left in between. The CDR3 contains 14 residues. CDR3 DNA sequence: TGTGCCAGCACCTCAAGGCCGACGAACTATGGCTACACCTTC. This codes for CASTSRPTNYGYTF.

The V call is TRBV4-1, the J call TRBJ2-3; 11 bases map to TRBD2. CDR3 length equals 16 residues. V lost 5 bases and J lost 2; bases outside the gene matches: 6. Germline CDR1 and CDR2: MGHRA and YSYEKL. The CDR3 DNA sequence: TGCGCCAGCAGCAAACTAGCGGGGGTGAACACAGATACGCAGTATTTT. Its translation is CASSKLAGVNTDTQYF.

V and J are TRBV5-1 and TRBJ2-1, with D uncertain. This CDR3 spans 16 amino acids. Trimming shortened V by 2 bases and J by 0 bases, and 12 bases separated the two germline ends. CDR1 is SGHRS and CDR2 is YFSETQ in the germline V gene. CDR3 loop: CASSFEGSDSYNEQFF. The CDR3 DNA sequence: TGCGCCAGCAGCTTCGAAGGGTCGGACTCCTACAATGAGCAGTTCTTC. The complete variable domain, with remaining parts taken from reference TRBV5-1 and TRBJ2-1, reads KAGVTQTPRYLIKTRGQQVTLSCSPISGHRSVSWYQQTPGQGLQFLFEYFSETQRNKGNFPGRFSGRQFSNSRSEMNVSTLELGDSALYLCASSFEGSDSYNEQFFGPGTRLTVL.

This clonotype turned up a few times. The CDR3 sequence: CASSQVQGALNEQFF. The CDR3 DNA reads TGTGCCAGCAGCCAAGTCCAGGGGGCTTTAAATGAGCAGTTCTTC. The chain recombines TRBV3-1 with TRBJ2-1, with 8 positions matching TRBD1. Losses at the gene ends were 1 base for V and 7 bases for J; bases not matched to a gene: 6. The CDR3 has 15 residues. CDR1 is LGHDT and CDR2 is YNNKEL in the germline V gene (reference sequence).

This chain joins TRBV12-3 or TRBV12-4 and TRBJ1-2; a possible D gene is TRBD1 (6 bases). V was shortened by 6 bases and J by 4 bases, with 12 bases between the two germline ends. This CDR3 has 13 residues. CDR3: CASSRGRFYGYTF. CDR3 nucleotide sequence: TGTGCCAGCAGCAGGGGACGGTTCTATGGCTACACCTTC.

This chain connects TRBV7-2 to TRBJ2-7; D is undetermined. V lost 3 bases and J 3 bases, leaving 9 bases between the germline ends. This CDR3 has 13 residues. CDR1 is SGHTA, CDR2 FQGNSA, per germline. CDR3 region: CASSFLTNYEQYF. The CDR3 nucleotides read TGTGCCAGCAGCTTCCTTACCAACTACGAGCAGTACTTC. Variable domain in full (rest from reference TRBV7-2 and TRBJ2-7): GAGVSQSPSNKVTEKGKDVELRCDPISGHTALYWYRQSLGQGLEFLIYFQGNSAPDKSGLPSDRFSAERTGGSVSTLTIQRTQQEDSAVYLCASSFLTNYEQYFGPGTRLTVT.

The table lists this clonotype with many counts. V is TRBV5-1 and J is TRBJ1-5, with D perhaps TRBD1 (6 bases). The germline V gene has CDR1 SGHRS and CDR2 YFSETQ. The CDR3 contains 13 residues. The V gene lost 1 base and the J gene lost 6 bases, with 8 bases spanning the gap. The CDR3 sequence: CASSLQQGQPQHF. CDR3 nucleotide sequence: TGCGCCAGCAGCTTGCAACAGGGTCAGCCCCAGCATTTT.

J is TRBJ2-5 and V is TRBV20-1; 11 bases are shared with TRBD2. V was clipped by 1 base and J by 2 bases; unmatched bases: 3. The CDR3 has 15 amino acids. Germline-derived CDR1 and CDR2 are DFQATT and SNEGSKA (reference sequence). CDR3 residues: CSARATSGRQETQYF. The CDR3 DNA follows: TGCAGTGCTAGAGCAACTAGCGGGAGACAAGAGACCCAGTACTTC.

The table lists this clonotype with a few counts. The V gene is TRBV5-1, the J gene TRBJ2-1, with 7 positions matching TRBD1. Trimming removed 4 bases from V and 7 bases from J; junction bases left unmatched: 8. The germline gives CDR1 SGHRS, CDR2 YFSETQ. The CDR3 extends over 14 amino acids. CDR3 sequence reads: CASSEGNRGNEQFF. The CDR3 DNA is TGCGCCAGCAGCGAAGGCAACAGGGGTAATGAGCAGTTCTTC.

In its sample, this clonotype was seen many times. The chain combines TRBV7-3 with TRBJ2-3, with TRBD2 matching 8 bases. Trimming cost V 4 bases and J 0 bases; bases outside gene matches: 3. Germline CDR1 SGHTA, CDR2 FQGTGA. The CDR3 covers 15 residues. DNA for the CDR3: TGTGCCAGCAGCTCACTAGCGGCTAGCACAGATACGCAGTATTTT. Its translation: CASSSLAASTDTQYF.

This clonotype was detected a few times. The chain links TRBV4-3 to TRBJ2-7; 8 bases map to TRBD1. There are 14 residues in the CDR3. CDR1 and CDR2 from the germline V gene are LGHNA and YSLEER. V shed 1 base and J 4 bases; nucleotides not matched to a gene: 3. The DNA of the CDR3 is TGCGCCAGCAGCCAAGTCAGGGGGCTGTACGAGCAGTACTTC. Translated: CASSQVRGLYEQYF.

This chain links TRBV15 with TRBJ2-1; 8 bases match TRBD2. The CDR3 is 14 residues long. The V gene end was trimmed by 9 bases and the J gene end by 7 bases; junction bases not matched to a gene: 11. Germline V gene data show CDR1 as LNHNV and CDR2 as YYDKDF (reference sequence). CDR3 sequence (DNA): TGTGCCACTACGAACGGGGGGGGCCGTAATGAGCAGTTCTTC. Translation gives CATTNGGGRNEQFF.

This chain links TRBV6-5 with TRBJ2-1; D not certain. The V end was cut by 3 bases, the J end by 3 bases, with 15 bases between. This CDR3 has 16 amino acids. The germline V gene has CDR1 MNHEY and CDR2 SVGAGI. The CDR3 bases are TGTGCCAGCAGTTATATGGCCAGTCCAGTCTACAATGAGCAGTTCTTC. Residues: CASSYMASPVYNEQFF.

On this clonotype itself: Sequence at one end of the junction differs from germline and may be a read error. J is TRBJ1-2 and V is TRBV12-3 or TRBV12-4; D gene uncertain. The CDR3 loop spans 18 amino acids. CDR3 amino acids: CALSSWASLHLSGYGYTF. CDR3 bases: TGTGCCCTCAGTTCCTGGGCGTCGCTTCATCTATCGGGCTATGGCTACACTTTC.